Below are 14 T cell receptor beta chains sequenced from a single sample in a study of vaccination and CD4 T cells after COVID-19. From the PCR reads, TCRdb called clonotypes with MiXCR, one entry per CDR3 protein. This sample has roughly 15,000 distinct CDR3 sequences; roughly three fifths occur once, and the top ten carry roughly 1.1%. Sample: CD4+ T cells from blood, taken after SARS-CoV-2 vaccination. The source is a human donor who had recovered from COVID-19.

V gene TRBV7-9 combines with J gene TRBJ2-1, with TRBD2 identical over 8 bases. Trimming took 8 bases from V and 9 from J; bases not matched to a gene: 21. The germline V gene encodes CDR1 SEHNR and CDR2 FQNEAQ (reference sequence). There are 17 residues in the CDR3. CDR3 protein: CASGPGMSGGRVSEQFF. The CDR3 nucleotides read TGTGCCAGCGGCCCGGGGATGTCGGGAGGGCGGGTGAGTGAGCAGTTCTTC.

The DNA for the CDR3 is TGTGCCAGCAGTTGGGACAGGGGAGGTGGCTACACCTTC. Residues: CASSWDRGGGYTF. J is TRBJ1-2 and V is TRBV7-2, with 10 bases lining up with TRBD1. CDR1 is SGHTA and CDR2 is FQGNSA in the germline V gene. The trim removed 6 bases at V and 7 bases at J, leaving 5 bases unmatched. CDR3 length: 13 amino acids.

This clonotype was seen only once. The genes are TRBV6-5 and TRBJ2-1, with 9 bases lining up with TRBD2. The CDR3 sequence is 17 residues long. Trimming removed 2 bases from V and 7 bases from J; junction bases left unmatched: 12. Germline V gives CDR1 MNHEY, CDR2 SVGAGI. The CDR3 sequence: CASSYQLGREGRNEQFF. The CDR3 coding sequence is TGTGCCAGCAGTTACCAACTGGGGCGGGAGGGCCGAAATGAGCAGTTCTTC.

The chain employs TRBV10-1 and TRBJ1-3; TRBD1 is a possible D gene (5 bases). The CDR3 covers 15 residues. Germline V gene sequence: CDR1 WNHNN, CDR2 SYGVQD (reference sequence). V dropped 11 bases and J dropped 1 base, with 18 bases sitting between them. The CDR3 nucleotides read TGCGCCCGACCCCGTGGGGACTTATCTGGAAACACCATATATTTT. Its protein product is CARPRGDLSGNTIYF.

Details on this clonotype: One end of the junction fails to match germline, which may point to a read error. V gene TRBV7-7 combines with J gene TRBJ2-7; 9 positions agree with TRBD2. This CDR3 has 17 amino acids. CDR1 is SSHAT, CDR2 FNYEAQ, per germline (reference sequence). The CDR3 DNA reads TGTGCTAGCAGCTTAGAAGTGCGGGAGGGCGGTTCCTACGAGCAGTACTTC. Translated: CASSLEVREGGSYEQYF.

The V and J genes are TRBV24-1 and TRBJ2-2, with TRBD2 as a possible D gene (6 bases). V was clipped by 2 bases and J by 2 bases, with 14 bases between them. The germline V gene has CDR1 KGHDR and CDR2 SFDVKD. The CDR3 length is 17 residues. The CDR3 is CATSDWGLGTNTGELFF. CDR3 DNA: TGTGCCACCAGTGATTGGGGACTGGGGACCAACACCGGGGAGCTGTTTTTT.

The chain couples TRBV20-1 to TRBJ2-5; TRBD2 agrees at 12 bases. V was clipped by 4 bases and J by 4 bases; unmatched bases: 4. The CDR3 is 14 amino acids. Germline V gives CDR1 DFQATT, CDR2 SNEGSKA (reference sequence). In nucleotides, the CDR3 is TGCAGTGCTAAAGGACTAGCGGGGATAGAGACCCAGTACTTC. It encodes CSAKGLAGIETQYF.

This clonotype was seen more than once but under ten times. The rearrangement links TRBV7-9 to TRBJ2-5; D is uncertain. The germline V and J ends were trimmed by 1 base and 1 base, with 7 bases remaining between them. This CDR3 is built from 14 residues. Per germline, CDR1 SEHNR and CDR2 FQNEAQ (reference sequence). This chain's CDR3 is CASSLGRLQETQYF. The DNA for the CDR3 is TGTGCCAGCAGCTTAGGACGGCTCCAAGAGACCCAGTACTTC.

V and J are TRBV19 and TRBJ2-6; perhaps TRBD1 as D (5 bases). V was clipped by 3 bases and J by 1 base, with 13 bases between them. CDR3 size: 17 residues. Germline V gene data show CDR1 as LNHDA and CDR2 as SQIVND (reference sequence). In DNA form, the CDR3 reads TGTGCCAGTAGTATTTTCCTGGGGCAGTCTGGGGCCAACGTCCTGACTTTC. As protein: CASSIFLGQSGANVLTF.

Points on this clonotype: The junction and the germline gene differ at one end; a read error may be behind it. The chain links TRBV20-1 to TRBJ2-3, with 9 nucleotides matching TRBD2. This CDR3 is built from 11 residues. Germline V CDR1 and CDR2: DFQATT, SNEGSKA (reference sequence). The CDR3 nucleotides read TGCAGTGCAAGAAGCGGGAGGCGGCCAGCTTTT. It yields the protein CSARSGRRPAF.

The gene calls are TRBV20-1 and TRBJ2-2, with 12 bases that match TRBD2. With V trimmed by 6 bases and J by 6 bases, 5 bases remained unmatched. The length of the CDR3 is 14 residues. The germline V gene has CDR1 DFQATT and CDR2 SNEGSKA (reference sequence). CDR3 bases: TGCAGTGCCTTAAGACTAGCGGGGGCCGGGGAGCTGTTTTTT. Its translation is CSALRLAGAGELFF.

The chain recombines TRBV18 with TRBJ2-5; no firm D call. The V gene lost 3 bases and the J gene lost 2 bases, with 1 base spanning the gap. CDR1 and CDR2 (germline): KGHSH, LQKENI. The CDR3 spans 11 residues. The CDR3 region is CASSPQETQYF. DNA of the CDR3: TGTGCCAGCTCACCGCAAGAGACCCAGTACTTC.

This chain links TRBV10-1 with TRBJ2-3; D remains unclear. This CDR3 is built from 14 residues. V gave up 3 bases and J gave up 6 bases, with 13 bases separating them. The germline CDR1 and CDR2 sequences are WNHNN and SYGVQD (reference sequence). CDR3 in DNA: TGCGCCAGCAGTGACCCGCTTATGAGGGATACGCAGTATTTT. Amino acids: CASSDPLMRDTQYF.

This rearrangement joins TRBV20-1 to TRBJ2-3; 8 bases fit TRBD1. The V gene end was trimmed by 0 bases and the J gene end by 3 bases; junction bases not matched to a gene: 5. The CDR3 length is 15 residues. Germline V gene lookup returns CDR1 DFQATT and CDR2 SNEGSKA (reference sequence). The CDR3 coding sequence is TGCAGTGCTAGAGATCTTAACAGGGGGACAGATACGCAGTATTTT. Translation gives CSARDLNRGTDTQYF.